These 22 T cell receptor beta chains share one sample of origin, sequenced in a study of stem cell transplantation in POMP-related autoinflammatory disease. Here immunoSEQ multiplex PCR was the method, and the copy in TCRdb shows in-frame clones only, minus some. The sample records under 2,500 clones, roughly 90% being singletons. This specimen was Tregs from PBMCs, taken before stem cell transplantation. The receptors were gathered from a human donor with POMP-related autoinflammation and immune dysregulation (PRAID).

The rearrangement joins TRBV28 to TRBJ2-7, with D perhaps TRBD2 (5 bases). The germline gives CDR1 MDHEN, CDR2 SYDVKM. The length of the CDR3 is 15 residues. V was trimmed by 6 bases and J by 3 bases, leaving 18 bases between them. CDR3 amino acids: CASSSMVEGFYEQYF. DNA of the CDR3: TGTGCCAGCAGCTCAATGGTTGAGGGTTTCTACGAGCAGTACTTC.

V is TRBV5-1 and J is TRBJ2-3; 9 nucleotides match TRBD1. The CDR3 consists of 16 residues. J gave up 3 bases and V 4 bases, and 9 bases lay outside the gene matches. Germline values: CDR1 SGHRS, CDR2 YFSETQ. The CDR3 sequence: CASSTGTGSGTDTQYF. CDR3 sequence (DNA): TGCGCCAGCAGCACGGGGACAGGGAGCGGGACAGATACGCAGTATTTT. The whole variable domain, remainder taken from reference TRBV5-1 and TRBJ2-3, is KAGVTQTPRYLIKTRGQQVTLSCSPISGHRSVSWYQQTPGQGLQFLFEYFSETQRNKGNFPGRFSGRQFSNSRSEMNVSTLELGDSALYLCASSTGTGSGTDTQYFGPGTRLTVL.

The V and J genes are TRBV5-1 and TRBJ2-1; D uncertain. Trimming removed 0 bases at V and 7 bases at J, with 5 bases between. CDR1 and CDR2 from the germline V gene are SGHRS and YFSETQ. The CDR3 spans 12 residues. The chain's CDR3 is CASSLGGNEQFF. CDR3 sequence (DNA): TGCGCCAGCAGCTTGGGAGGTAATGAGCAGTTCTTC. Variable domain in full (rest from reference TRBV5-1 and TRBJ2-1): KAGVTQTPRYLIKTRGQQVTLSCSPISGHRSVSWYQQTPGQGLQFLFEYFSETQRNKGNFPGRFSGRQFSNSRSEMNVSTLELGDSALYLCASSLGGNEQFFGPGTRLTVL.

V usage is TRBV6-1 and J usage is TRBJ1-1; D call uncertain. The CDR3 covers 15 residues. The ends were cut back, 5 bases at V and 4 bases at J, with 17 bases in the middle. The germline V gene has CDR1 MNHNS and CDR2 SASEGT. CDR3: CASSPRTAWRTEAFF. In nucleotides, the CDR3 is TGTGCCAGCAGTCCGCGCACCGCTTGGCGCACTGAAGCTTTCTTT.

The V gene is TRBV6-1, the J gene TRBJ1-2; D unresolved. This CDR3 region has 15 residues. V was clipped by 2 bases and J by 4 bases, with 14 bases between them. The germline CDR1 and CDR2 sequences are MNHNS and SASEGT. In DNA, the CDR3 is TGTGCCAGCAGTGAACTGGGCGGTGAATTCTATGGCTACACCTTC. It encodes CASSELGGEFYGYTF.

This chain joins TRBV5-1 and TRBJ1-1; D gene unclear. Germline V gene sequence: CDR1 SGHRS, CDR2 YFSETQ. The CDR3 sequence is 15 residues long. Trimming removed 0 bases at V and 1 base at J, with 10 bases between. This CDR3 reads CASSLGIWGNTEAFF. DNA of the CDR3: TGCGCCAGCAGCTTGGGGATCTGGGGGAACACTGAAGCTTTCTTT.

In the case of this clone: The identical CDR3 is also encoded by other nucleotide sequences in the sample. This chain uses TRBV7-9 with TRBJ2-5, with D possibly being TRBD1 (7 bases). The CDR3 has 13 amino acids. Trimming removed 10 bases at V and 4 bases at J, with 16 bases between. The germline V gene has CDR1 SEHNR and CDR2 FQNEAQ (reference sequence). The CDR3 DNA reads TGTGCCACCGTCAGGGGGGTCGCAGAGACCCAGTACTTC. Protein sequence: CATVRGVAETQYF.

The V and J genes are TRBV2 and TRBJ2-3, with TRBD1 identical over 7 bases. Per the germline V gene, CDR1 is SNHLY and CDR2 is FYNNEI. The CDR3 totals 13 residues. The J segment lost 0 bases and the V segment lost 10 bases, leaving 4 bases of the junction unmatched. CDR3 residues: CANRQGSTDTQYF. CDR3 nucleotide sequence: TGTGCCAACCGACAGGGCAGCACAGATACGCAGTATTTT.

The gene calls are TRBV28 and TRBJ1-2; D is possibly TRBD1 (6 bases). Germline CDR1 and CDR2: MDHEN and SYDVKM. The CDR3 runs to 13 residues. V lost 3 bases and J 2 bases, leaving 7 bases between the germline ends. CDR3 protein: CASSFGTNYGYTF. The CDR3 DNA sequence: TGTGCCAGCAGTTTTGGGACAAACTATGGCTACACCTTC.

This chain uses TRBV2 with TRBJ2-7; D might be TRBD1 or TRBD2, each matching 5 bases. CDR3 size: 13 residues. Germline V lookup: CDR1 SNHLY, CDR2 FYNNEI. The V and J ends lost 4 bases and 6 bases respectively, with 13 bases between them. The CDR3 is CASSGGRAGEQYF. The DNA of the CDR3 is TGTGCCAGCAGTGGGGGACGGGCGGGCGAGCAGTACTTC.

J is TRBJ2-5 and V is TRBV18; 10 positions agree with TRBD2. J gave up 4 bases and V 5 bases, and 7 bases lay outside the gene matches. Germline-derived CDR1 and CDR2 are KGHSH and LQKENI. This CDR3 region has 15 residues. This CDR3 reads CASSMTSGRGETQYF. In DNA form, the CDR3 reads TGTGCCAGCTCAATGACTAGCGGGCGTGGAGAGACCCAGTACTTC.

The rearrangement links TRBV9 to TRBJ2-3, with 14 bases matching TRBD2. V gave up 3 bases and J gave up 4 bases; unmatched junction bases: 1. The CDR3 has 15 residues. Germline V gives CDR1 SGDLS, CDR2 YYNGEE. The CDR3 loop reads CASSGLAGGPDTQYF. The DNA for the CDR3 is TGTGCCAGCAGCGGACTAGCGGGAGGGCCAGATACGCAGTATTTT.

The V gene is TRBV2, the J gene TRBJ1-6; the D is unclear. Germline V CDR1 and CDR2: SNHLY, FYNNEI. The CDR3 is 12 residues long. Trimming took 8 bases from V and 5 from J, leaving 7 bases between them. In DNA, the CDR3 is TGTGCCAGCTCGTGGGATAATTCACCCCTCCACTTT. Amino acids: CASSWDNSPLHF.

The chain uses TRBV29-1 and TRBJ2-7; D unclear. V gave up 1 base and J gave up 1 base, with 8 bases separating them. Germline V gene sequence: CDR1 SQVTM, CDR2 ANQGSEA. The CDR3 spans 13 residues. Here the CDR3 DNA reads TGCAGCGTTGAAGCGGGCAGTTCCTACGAGCAGTACTTC. Translation: CSVEAGSSYEQYF.

The V gene is TRBV5-1, the J gene TRBJ1-4; D gene unclear. Germline assignment: CDR1 SGHRS and CDR2 YFSETQ. The CDR3 has 15 amino acids. Trimming took 4 bases from V and 0 from J, leaving 10 bases between them. The CDR3 here is CASSPDGATNEKLFF. For the CDR3, the DNA is TGCGCCAGCAGCCCGGACGGAGCAACTAATGAAAAACTGTTTTTT.

The V and J genes are TRBV14 and TRBJ1-1; D remains ambiguous. CDR3 size: 12 residues. CDR1 is SGHDN and CDR2 is FVKESK in the germline V gene. V was clipped by 2 bases and J by 11 bases, with 12 bases between them. For the CDR3, the DNA is TGTGCCAGCAGCCAACCTGCGGGAGGGGCTTTCTTT. Translation gives CASSQPAGGAFF.

V and J are TRBV20-1 and TRBJ2-5; the D gene is possibly TRBD1 (5 bases). The CDR3 spans 11 residues. Trimming took 6 bases from V and 6 from J, leaving 11 bases between them. Germline V gene sequence: CDR1 DFQATT, CDR2 SNEGSKA (reference sequence). DNA for the CDR3: TGCAGTGCCGACCAGGGAAAGACCCAGTACTTC. Encoded protein: CSADQGKTQYF.

V is TRBV7-3 and J is TRBJ2-3; 9 bases map to TRBD2. This CDR3 spans 17 amino acids. CDR1 is SGHTA and CDR2 is FQGTGA in the germline V gene. J lost 3 bases, V lost 5 bases, and 12 bases had no gene match. CDR3 DNA: TGTGCCAGCAGCCAACCCTCGGGACTAGCAGGGACAGATACGCAGTATTTT. This gives the protein CASSQPSGLAGTDTQYF.

This chain links TRBV7-2 with TRBJ2-7; D possibly corresponds to TRBD2 (6 bases). Germline V gene data show CDR1 as SGHTA and CDR2 as FQGNSA. V lost 5 bases to trimming and J lost 3 bases, with 11 bases between them. CDR3 size: 13 residues. The DNA of the CDR3 is TGTGCCAGCAGCCCGCGGGGAGGCTACGAGCAGTACTTC. Translation: CASSPRGGYEQYF.

This clone was seen a handful of times. The chain carries TRBV10-1 and TRBJ2-3, with 12 bases aligning to TRBD1. Per germline, CDR1 WNHNN and CDR2 SYGVQD (reference sequence). There are 15 residues in the CDR3. Germline trimming cut 5 bases from V and 3 bases from J; bases unmatched to any gene: 3. DNA of the CDR3: TGCGCCAGCAGTCCGGGACAGGGGGCAACAGATACGCAGTATTTT. The encoded protein is CASSPGQGATDTQYF.

The chain links TRBV21-1 to TRBJ2-7. TRBV21-1 is a pseudogene. The CDR3 has 13 residues. CDR3 DNA: TGTGCCGCTTGCTGGGACGGCCACTACGAGCAGTACTTC. Translated, it gives CAACWDGHYEQYF.

This clone has just one count. This chain connects TRBV27 to TRBJ2-7; a possible D gene is TRBD1 (6 bases). The CDR3 sequence is 15 residues long. Germline V gene data show CDR1 as MNHEY and CDR2 as SMNVEV (reference sequence). V was cut by 7 bases and J by 3 bases, with 19 bases left in between. CDR3 in DNA: TGTGCCAGCAACCCAGGTTTCAAGGGGGACTACGAGCAGTACTTC. Translated: CASNPGFKGDYEQYF.